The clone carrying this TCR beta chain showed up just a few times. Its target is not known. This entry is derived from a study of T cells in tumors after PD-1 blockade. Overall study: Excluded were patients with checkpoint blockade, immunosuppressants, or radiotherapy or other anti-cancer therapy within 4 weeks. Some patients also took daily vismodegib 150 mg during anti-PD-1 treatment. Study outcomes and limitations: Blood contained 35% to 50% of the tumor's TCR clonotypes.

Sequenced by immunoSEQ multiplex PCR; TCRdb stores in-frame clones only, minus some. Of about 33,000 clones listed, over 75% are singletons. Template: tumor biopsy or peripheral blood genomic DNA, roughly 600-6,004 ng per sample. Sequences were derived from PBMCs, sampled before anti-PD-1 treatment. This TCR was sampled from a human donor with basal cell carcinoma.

The CDR3 region is CASSLDRANTEAFF. The DNA of the CDR3 is TGTGCCAGCAGTCTGGACAGGGCGAACACTGAAGCTTTCTTT. The rearrangement links TRBV27 to TRBJ1-1; 8 bases align to TRBD1. This CDR3 region has 14 residues. Trimming at V came to 5 bases and at J to 1 base, leaving 3 bases not matched to a gene. Germline CDR1 reads MNHEY; CDR2 reads SMNVEV (reference sequence).